This is a list of T cell receptor beta chains from one sample in a study of blood T cells in healthy people across ages. TCRdb processed the 5' RACE reads anew with MiXCR; each CDR3 protein has one entry. Among 1.5 million to 2 million distinct CDR3 sequences listed, roughly 28% were seen once. The sample was blood. Receptors were obtained from a woman in her twenties or thirties in good health. CDR3s include the opening cysteine and the closing phenylalanine or tryptophan. Each record gives: J gene, V gene, clone size, D gene, CDR3 protein, CDR3 DNA. The D gene is left open where the match is weak. The size field is filled for only some rows; it gives once, few, many or a size class.

j_call: TRBJ1-5; v_call: TRBV3-1; clone_size: few; d_call: TRBD1; cdr3_aa: CASSQTPGTGNQPQHF; cdr3_nt: TGTGCCAGCAGCCAGACTCCCGGGACAGGCAATCAGCCCCAGCATTTT
j_call: TRBJ2-3; v_call: TRBV20-1; clone_size: -; d_call: TRBD2; cdr3_aa: CSAGAGAADTQYF; cdr3_nt: TGCAGTGCTGGGGCGGGAGCCGCAGATACGCAGTATTTT
j_call: TRBJ2-1; v_call: TRBV5-5; clone_size: few; d_call: TRBD2; cdr3_aa: CAGSLALADNEQFF; cdr3_nt: TGTGCCGGCAGCTTGGCGCTAGCGGACAATGAGCAGTTCTTC
j_call: TRBJ2-1; v_call: TRBV4-3; clone_size: many; d_call: -; cdr3_aa: CASSQEGGAEQFF; cdr3_nt: TGCGCCAGCAGCCAAGAGGGCGGAGCCGAGCAGTTCTTC
j_call: TRBJ2-6; v_call: TRBV4-1; clone_size: many; d_call: -; cdr3_aa: CASSQGIRKMNSGANVLTF; cdr3_nt: TGCGCCAGCAGCCAAGGGATTAGAAAGATGAACTCTGGGGCCAACGTCCTGACTTTC
j_call: TRBJ2-3; v_call: TRBV12-3/TRBV12-4; clone_size: -; d_call: TRBD2; cdr3_aa: CASSLILAGGLTDTQYF; cdr3_nt: TGTGCCAGCAGTTTAATATTAGCGGGGGGCCTCACAGATACGCAGTATTTT
j_call: TRBJ2-1; v_call: TRBV2; clone_size: once; d_call: TRBD2; cdr3_aa: CASSGQEREFPEQFF; cdr3_nt: TGTGCCAGCAGTGGACAAGAGCGGGAGTTTCCTGAGCAGTTCTTC
j_call: TRBJ2-4; v_call: TRBV20-1; clone_size: many; d_call: -; cdr3_aa: CSAREWRGNIQYF; cdr3_nt: TGCAGTGCTAGAGAGTGGCGCGGAAACATTCAGTACTTC
j_call: TRBJ2-1; v_call: TRBV3-1; clone_size: many; d_call: TRBD2; cdr3_aa: CASSPPRGRSYNEQFF; cdr3_nt: TGTGCCAGCAGCCCCCCACGCGGGAGAAGTTACAATGAGCAGTTCTTC
j_call: TRBJ2-7; v_call: TRBV12-3/TRBV12-4; clone_size: few; d_call: -; cdr3_aa: CASSLDFSYEQDF; cdr3_nt: TGTGCCAGCAGTTTAGACTTCTCCTACGAGCAGGACTTC
j_call: TRBJ1-2; v_call: TRBV12-3/TRBV12-4; clone_size: -; d_call: TRBD1; cdr3_aa: CASSSDRLNYGYTF; cdr3_nt: TGTGCCAGCAGCTCGGACAGGTTGAACTATGGCTACACCTTC
j_call: TRBJ2-5; v_call: TRBV4-1; clone_size: few; d_call: TRBD2; cdr3_aa: CASSQEGTSGQETQYF; cdr3_nt: TGCGCCAGCAGCCAAGAGGGGACTAGCGGGCAGGAGACCCAGTACTTC
j_call: TRBJ2-7; v_call: TRBV19; clone_size: few; d_call: TRBD2; cdr3_aa: CASSGGASGPYEQYF; cdr3_nt: TGTGCCAGTAGCGGGGGAGCTAGCGGACCCTACGAGCAGTACTTC
j_call: TRBJ2-7; v_call: TRBV9; clone_size: few; d_call: -; cdr3_aa: CASSVDFRISEQYF; cdr3_nt: TGTGCCAGCAGCGTCGACTTCAGGATCTCCGAGCAGTACTTC
j_call: TRBJ1-1; v_call: TRBV12-3/TRBV12-4; clone_size: -; d_call: TRBD1; cdr3_aa: CASSPRTGFTEAFF; cdr3_nt: TGTGCCAGCAGTCCAAGGACAGGGTTCACTGAAGCTTTCTTT